What follows are 18 T cell receptor delta chains derived from one specimen sequenced in a study of γδ T cells in repeated Plasmodium falciparum infection. Flow sorting of PBMC yielded separate Vgamma9/Vdelta2+ and Vdelta2-negative gammadelta T cell populations for bulk repertoire analysis. TCRdb reapplied CATT to the multiplex PCR reads. The repertoire holds roughly 50,000 delta-chain clones, with roughly 1.5% as singletons. The sequenced sample consisted of gamma-delta T cells from blood. The receptors shown here come from a pool of human donors (malaria-infected and uninfected, not separated).

Regarding this clone: A read error is likely here: a far larger clone is one base away. Other DNA variants within this sample encode the same CDR3. The V and J genes are TRDV2 and TRDJ1, with 13 bases fitting TRDD3. Matching the DNA to germline supplied the J gene, which TCRdb does not give. This CDR3 region has 19 residues. Germline V gene data show CDR1 as GEAIGNYY and CDR2 as EKD. The V and J ends lost 5 bases and 5 bases, in that order; junction bases with no gene match: 19. The CDR3 region is CACAPLTGGYEGPRDKLIF. DNA for the CDR3: TGTGCCTGTGCCCCTTTAACTGGGGGATACGAGGGGCCACGGGATAAACTCATCTTT.

About this clone itself: This DNA's translation differs at residue 11 from TCRdb's protein, which comes from a much larger clone; a read error is likely, and the protein shown is translated from the DNA. This chain connects TRDV1 to TRDJ1, with 10 bases that match TRDD3. The germline gives CDR1 TSWWSYY, CDR2 QGS. This CDR3 region has 12 residues. CDR3 in amino acids: CALGDTDDKLTF. As DNA, the CDR3 is TGTGCTCTGGGGGATACGGACGATAAGCTCACCTTT.

This clone was picked up a small number of times. A single base is all that separates this from a far larger clone, so a read error is likely. Other DNA sequences in this sample translate to the same CDR3. This chain joins TRDV1 and TRDJ1; 11 bases match TRDD3. TCRdb gives no J gene; it was assigned here by matching the DNA to germline. Germline loops: CDR1 TSWWSYY, CDR2 QGS. The length of the CDR3 is 21 residues. CDR3 residues: CALGEFPYNHVGDTRIGGLIF. The CDR3 DNA follows: TGTGCCCTTGGGGAATTTCCCTATAATCACGTGGGGGATACGCGTATCGGGGGACTCATCTTT.

This clone has ten or more counts. The V call is TRDV1, the J call TRDJ1, with TRDD3 matching over 11 bases. CDR1 is TSWWSYY and CDR2 is QGS in the germline V gene. The CDR3 covers 18 residues. Trimming took 6 bases from V and 6 from J; bases not matched to a gene: 18. Here the CDR3 DNA reads TGTGCTCTTGGTCCTTTGAGAGGGCTGGGGGATACTCGTCATAAACTCATCTTT. This codes for CALGPLRGLGDTRHKLIF.

The chain uses TRDV2 and TRDJ1; 11 positions match TRDD3. TCRdb carries no J gene annotation; the J gene was assigned here by matching the DNA with germline. Germline V gene sequence: CDR1 GEAIGNYY, CDR2 EKD. V shed 3 bases and J 0 bases; nucleotides not matched to a gene: 8. This CDR3 spans 17 amino acids. The CDR3 region is CACDPVMGDTHTDKLIF. The CDR3 DNA reads as TGTGCCTGTGACCCCGTGATGGGGGATACGCACACCGATAAACTCATCTTT.

A remark on this clone: TCRdb's entry gives the protein of a much larger clone, which mismatches this DNA's translation at residue 4, likely from a read error; the protein reported here is translated from the DNA. V gene TRDV1 combines with J gene TRDJ1; the match to TRDD3 covers 12 bases. TCRdb does not report a J gene; here it was assigned by matching the DNA to germline references. The germline V gene has CDR1 TSWWSYY and CDR2 QGS. The CDR3 loop spans 25 amino acids. The CDR3, as DNA: TGTGCTCTTGAGGAACTGTTTCACACTCTACGATTTCCTGGGGGATACGCGGGGTACACCGATAAACTCATCTTT. Translated: CALEELFHTLRFPGGYAGYTDKLIF.

In this sample, this clone turned up a few times. TCRdb shows a much larger clone's protein in place of this DNA's translation, and the two differ at residue 12, likely through a read error; the protein shown is translated from the DNA. The rearrangement links TRDV1 to TRDJ1; tentatively, D is TRDD3 (5 bases). The V end lost 2 bases, the J end lost 0 bases, and 22 bases lay between the germline ends. Germline-derived CDR1 and CDR2 are TSWWSYY and QGS. CDR3 size: 19 residues. CDR3 bases: TGTGCTCTTGGGGAAGATATCTCCGGGATTCCCCTGTACACCGATAAACTCATCTTT. Amino acid sequence: CALGEDISGIPLYTDKLIF.

There are many counts of this clone. This likely stems from a read error, as it lies one base from a far larger clone. This sample includes further DNA sequences coding for the same CDR3. The V gene call is TRDV1, and the J gene call is absent; TRDD3, the D gene given by the table, was not confirmed from the DNA. The length of the CDR3 is 17 residues. Per the germline V gene, CDR1 is TSWWSYY and CDR2 is QGS. CDR3: CALGIIWGIRYTDKLIF. CDR3 DNA sequence: TGTGCTCTTGGAATTATCTGGGGGATACGTTACACCGATAAGCTCATCTTT.

Points on this clone: A far more abundant clone sits one base away, making this likely a read error. The same CDR3 is also encoded by other DNA sequences in this sample. The V call is TRDV1, the J call TRDJ1; the D is unclear. V lost 3 bases and J 4 bases, leaving 27 bases between the germline ends. There are 19 residues in the CDR3. Germline values: CDR1 TSWWSYY, CDR2 QGS. The CDR3 DNA sequence: TGTGCTCTTGGGGAGCTACAGATCCCCCTGACCCCGAGCATCGATAAACTCATCTTT. Protein: CALGELQIPLTPSIDKLIF.

About this clone: TCRdb's protein for this DNA is that of a much larger clone and differs from the translation at residue 11, likely a read error; the protein shown is the DNA translation. The chain links TRDV2 to TRDJ1; D gene uncertain. Here the J gene was assigned by germline matching of the DNA, as TCRdb has none. The CDR3 sequence is 14 residues long. Per germline, CDR1 GEAIGNYY and CDR2 EKD. The CDR3 protein is CACDKVGVTDELIF. Here the CDR3 DNA reads TGTGCCTGTGACAAAGTAGGGGTCACCGATGAACTCATCTTT.

As regards this clone: The protein recorded in TCRdb matches a much larger clone and deviates from this DNA's translation at residue 10, suggesting a read error; the protein here is obtained by translating the DNA. The rearrangement uses TRDV2 and TRDJ1, with no clear D. The J gene was not available in TCRdb and was assigned here by matching the DNA to germline segments. V lost 0 bases to trimming and J lost 1 base, with 14 bases between them. CDR3 length equals 16 residues. Germline CDR1 reads GEAIGNYY; CDR2 reads EKD. CDR3 residues: CACDTEEEESTDKLIF. DNA for the CDR3: TGTGCCTGTGACACCGAGGAAGAAGAGAGCACCGATAAACTCATCTTT.

This clone was seen only a few times. TCRdb lists the protein of a much larger clone for this DNA, which differs at residue 10, so this is likely a read error; the protein given here is translated from the DNA itself. The V call is TRDV1, the J call TRDJ1; 11 bases line up with TRDD3. The J gene was not available in TCRdb and was assigned here by matching the DNA to germline segments. The CDR3 is 24 amino acids. CDR1 and CDR2 from the germline V gene are TSWWSYY and QGS. J was trimmed by 0 bases and V by 5 bases; bases with no gene match: 29. The CDR3 sequence: CALGNQAFLFPGGYRFQNTDKLIF. The CDR3 DNA is TGTGCTCTTGGGAACCAGGCCTTCCTATTCCCTGGGGGATACCGGTTTCAGAACACCGATAAACTCATCTTT.

This clone was seen more than once but under ten times. The protein TCRdb gives is from a much larger clone and does not agree with this DNA's translation at residue 11, likely a read error; the protein shown here comes from the DNA. V usage is TRDV1 and J usage is TRDJ1; no firm D call. The J gene is absent in TCRdb and was assigned here via DNA matching to germline. From germline, CDR1 is TSWWSYY and CDR2 QGS. Between the trimmed V and J ends, which lost 1 base and 0 bases, there was a span of 30 bases. The CDR3 has 22 amino acids. This CDR3 reads CALGEPRRRDARTPFHTDKLIF. The CDR3 coding sequence is TGTGCTCTTGGGGAACCTCGGAGAAGAGATGCGCGGACACCATTCCACACCGATAAACTCATCTTT.

A remark on this clone: A much larger clone sits a single nucleotide away, making a read error possible. The chain is built from TRDV1 and TRDJ1; 7 nucleotides match TRDD3. Because TCRdb records no J gene, it was assigned here through a match of the DNA to germline. Trimming took 0 bases from V and 0 from J; bases not matched to a gene: 34. The CDR3 totals 26 residues. Germline V gives CDR1 TSWWSYY, CDR2 QGS. This CDR3 reads CALGELSVYAGPGGYGTALDTDKLIF. The CDR3 DNA reads TGTGCTCTTGGGGAACTTTCCGTCTACGCGGGACCTGGGGGGTACGGGACAGCTTTGGACACCGATAAACTCATCTTT.

Only a few counts were recorded for this clone. TCRdb has a much larger clone's protein, which differs at residue 8 from the translation of this DNA, likely because of a read error; what is shown is the protein translated from the DNA. The rearrangement joins TRDV3 to TRDJ1; 7 positions agree with TRDD3. The J gene, left out of TCRdb, was set here by checking the DNA against germline. CDR1 and CDR2 from the germline V gene are TVYSNPD and GDNSRS (reference sequence). After removal of 2 bases from V and 3 bases from J, the junction contained 12 bases not matched to a gene. The CDR3 loop spans 15 amino acids. The CDR3 loop is CAFSVGGCIADKLIF. The CDR3, as DNA: TGTGCCTTTTCCGTCGGGGGATGCATTGCCGATAAACTCATCTTT.

By its share, this clone is medium-sized. Other nucleotide sequences in the sample specify the same CDR3. This chain's CDR3 is CALGEQYDKLIF. CDR3 DNA: TGTGCTCTTGGGGAACAGTACGATAAACTCATCTTT. The chain uses TRDV1 and TRDJ1; D is unresolved. Trimming pared 1 base from V and 4 bases from J, leaving 4 bases between. Germline V gene data show CDR1 as TSWWSYY and CDR2 as QGS. The CDR3 is 12 amino acids.

Remarks on this clone: This DNA's translation and the protein TCRdb lists, from a much larger clone, do not match at residue 8, likely due to a read error; the protein shown is translated from the DNA. The chain uses TRDV1 and TRDJ1; maybe TRDD3 (5 bases). Looked up from germline, CDR1 is TSWWSYY and CDR2 is QGS. The CDR3 has 19 residues. CDR3 sequence (DNA): TGTGCTCTTGGGGAAGGACGACTAGCGACGAAAGGGGAGTCCGATAGACTCATCTTT. This translates into CALGEGRLATKGESDRLIF.

This clone was seen at least ten times. V and J are TRDV1 and TRDJ1; D unclear. Germline values: CDR1 TSWWSYY, CDR2 QGS. This CDR3 region has 14 residues. Trimming stripped 4 bases from V and 0 bases from J, with 9 bases between. Written as DNA, the CDR3 is TGTGCTCTTGGGGGATCGCGGTACACCGATAAACTCATCTTT. Protein sequence: CALGGSRYTDKLIF.